Each of the 17 T cell receptor beta chains below was sequenced from the same sample in a study of T-cell reconstitution after alpha-beta-depleted transplantation in children. Preparation of the TCRbeta library was carried out with unique molecular identifiers. In TCRdb, the PCR reads were re-called with MiXCR into one record per CDR3 protein. The sample carries approximately 980,000 distinct CDR3 sequences, roughly 29% recorded once. Sequencing was performed on PBMCs, mostly from graft donor cells, taken 360 days after TCRalphabeta/CD19-depleted stem cell transplant. Receptor source: a boy less than two years old who had a stem cell transplant for SCID, so the T cells may come from the graft donor.

The chain joins TRBV6-2 or TRBV6-3 to TRBJ2-5; D is ambiguous. CDR1 and CDR2 (germline): MNHEY, SVGEGT. This CDR3 is built from 12 residues. Trimming shortened V by 7 bases and J by 6 bases, and 12 bases separated the two germline ends. The DNA for the CDR3 is TGTGCCAGCAATACCGCGGCGAAGACCCAGTACTTC. It is translated as CASNTAAKTQYF.

The rearrangement uses TRBV6-2 or TRBV6-3 and TRBJ2-1; 8 positions match TRBD2. Trimming cost V 6 bases and J 2 bases; bases outside gene matches: 6. This CDR3 has 15 amino acids. The V gene's germline CDR1 is MNHEY and CDR2 SVGEGT. The CDR3 reads CASRGAGVPYNEQFF. In DNA form, the CDR3 reads TGTGCCAGCAGGGGAGCGGGGGTCCCCTACAATGAGCAGTTCTTC.

This clonotype was counted only a few times. The CDR3 is CASSESGRVGYNSPLHF. CDR3 sequence (DNA): TGTGCCAGCAGTGAAAGTGGCAGGGTGGGGTATAATTCACCCCTCCACTTT. This chain joins TRBV6-1 and TRBJ1-6; D may be TRBD1 (5 bases). Per the germline V gene, CDR1 is MNHNS and CDR2 is SASEGT. V was trimmed by 2 bases and J by 4 bases, leaving 15 bases between them. The CDR3 has 17 residues.

The chain couples TRBV4-3 to TRBJ2-3, with D tentatively TRBD1 (5 bases). The V end was cut by 0 bases, the J end by 2 bases, with 21 bases between. Germline V gene data show CDR1 as LGHNA and CDR2 as YSLEER. The CDR3 length is 19 residues. The CDR3 region has the DNA TGCGCCAGCAGCCAAGAAGCCTTAGGACACCCGTTCGACACAGATACGCAGTATTTT. It codes for CASSQEALGHPFDTDTQYF.

Only a few counts were recorded for this clonotype. The chain employs TRBV15 and TRBJ2-7; 7 positions match TRBD1. The germline V gene encodes CDR1 LNHNV and CDR2 YYDKDF (reference sequence). There are 16 residues in the CDR3. Trimming cost V 3 bases and J 1 base; bases outside gene matches: 9. CDR3 in DNA: TGTGCCACCAGCAGTGACCGGGACAGACCATCCTACGAGCAGTACTTC. Its translation is CATSSDRDRPSYEQYF.

This clonotype was observed a few times. The rearrangement uses TRBV9 and TRBJ2-5; 9 nucleotides match TRBD2. There are 16 residues in the CDR3. CDR1 SGDLS and CDR2 YYNGEE come from the germline V gene. V trimming: 3 bases; J trimming: 2 bases; junction bases outside the gene matches: 8. CDR3 protein: CASSARGGWEQETQYF. DNA for the CDR3: TGTGCCAGCAGCGCGCGGGGGGGATGGGAACAAGAGACCCAGTACTTC.

This clonotype was counted between two and nine times. The V call is TRBV3-1, the J call TRBJ1-1; 10 nucleotides agree with TRBD1. Germline-derived CDR1 and CDR2 are LGHDT and YNNKEL (reference sequence). The CDR3 is made up of 18 amino acids. Trimming took 0 bases from V and 1 from J; bases not matched to a gene: 8. CDR3 nucleotide sequence: TGTGCCAGCAGCCAAGAGTCCCCGGACAGGGGGTGGAACACTGAAGCTTTCTTT. Translated, it gives CASSQESPDRGWNTEAFF. Using reference TRBV3-1 and TRBJ1-1 for the parts outside the CDR3, the full variable domain is DTAVSQTPKYLVTQMGNDKSIKCEQNLGHDTMYWYKQDSKKFLKIMFSYNNKELIINETVPNRFSPKSPDKAHLNLHINSLELGDSAVYFCASSQESPDRGWNTEAFFGQGTRLTVV.

This clonotype has only a few counts. The chain uses TRBV12-3 or TRBV12-4 and TRBJ2-3; TRBD2 matches at 8 bases. This CDR3 has 16 residues. The V segment lost 6 bases and the J segment 2 bases; nucleotides outside the gene matches: 10. This CDR3 is CASSPRGEGNTDTQYF. CDR3 DNA sequence: TGTGCCAGCAGCCCGCGGGGGGAGGGTAACACAGATACGCAGTATTTT.

The chain combines TRBV9 with TRBJ1-3, with TRBD1 matching over 8 bases. With V trimmed by 4 bases and J by 7 bases, 10 bases remained unmatched. Looked up from germline, CDR1 is SGDLS and CDR2 is YYNGEE. CDR3 length: 15 residues. The CDR3 loop reads CASSHGQGGFNTIYF. CDR3 coding DNA: TGTGCCAGCAGCCATGGACAGGGAGGCTTCAACACCATATATTTT. Full variable domain (remainder filled in from reference TRBV9 and TRBJ1-3): DSGVTQTPKHLITATGQRVTLRCSPRSGDLSVYWYQQSLDQGLQFLIQYYNGEERAKGNILERFSAQQFPDLHSELNLSSLELGDSALYFCASSHGQGGFNTIYFGEGSWLTVV.

J is TRBJ2-2 and V is TRBV5-1; D not resolved. The V and J ends lost 0 bases and 2 bases respectively, with 8 bases between them. Germline V gene sequence: CDR1 SGHRS, CDR2 YFSETQ. The CDR3 totals 15 residues. The CDR3 loop reads CASSLVALNTGELFF. DNA for the CDR3: TGCGCCAGCAGCTTGGTCGCACTTAACACCGGGGAGCTGTTTTTT.

This clonotype was found a few times. The CDR3 DNA sequence: TGTGCCAGCAGTGGAGGACTAGCTGAAGATACGCAGTATTTT. It yields the protein CASSGGLAEDTQYF. The chain is built from TRBV2 and TRBJ2-3; 8 bases agree with TRBD2. The germline gives CDR1 SNHLY, CDR2 FYNNEI. Losses at the gene ends were 4 bases for V and 5 bases for J; bases not matched to a gene: 5. This CDR3 is 14 amino acids long. Full variable domain (missing parts from reference TRBV2 and TRBJ2-3): EPEVTQTPSHQVTQMGQEVILRCVPISNHLYFYWYRQILGQKVEFLVSFYNNEISEKSEIFDDQFSVERPDGSNFTLKIRSTKLEDSAMYFCASSGGLAEDTQYFGPGTRLTVL.

The chain joins TRBV2 to TRBJ1-5, with 8 bases matching TRBD1. Germline V gene lookup returns CDR1 SNHLY and CDR2 FYNNEI. Trimming removed 5 bases from V and 4 bases from J; junction bases left unmatched: 10. This CDR3 has 16 residues. This CDR3 is CASSNPTGVPNQPQHF. CDR3 in DNA: TGTGCCAGCAGTAACCCGACAGGGGTCCCGAATCAGCCCCAGCATTTT.

V usage is TRBV6-1 and J usage is TRBJ1-1, with 8 bases identical to TRBD1. The CDR3 is made up of 16 amino acids. Per germline, CDR1 MNHNS and CDR2 SASEGT. The V and J ends lost 4 bases and 2 bases, in that order; junction bases with no gene match: 9. As DNA, the CDR3 is TGTGCCAGCAGTGGCTCATGGGACAGGCAAAACACTGAAGCTTTCTTT. Translated: CASSGSWDRQNTEAFF.

This clonotype was observed a few times. The chain couples TRBV20-1 to TRBJ1-4, with D unresolved. V was shortened by 1 base and J by 5 bases, with 5 bases between the two germline ends. The V gene's germline CDR1 is DFQATT and CDR2 SNEGSKA (reference sequence). The length of the CDR3 is 12 residues. The CDR3 sequence: CSARVRNEKLFF. CDR3 nucleotides: TGCAGTGCTAGAGTTAGGAATGAAAAACTGTTTTTT.

The genes are TRBV6-4 and TRBJ2-4, with 9 bases aligning to TRBD2. This CDR3 is built from 20 residues. V was pared by 1 base and J by 0 bases, with 13 bases of the junction left unmatched. The V gene's germline CDR1 is MRHNA and CDR2 SNTAGT. The CDR3 DNA is TGTGCCAGCAGTGACTTAGCGGGGGCGCACAATGATTTAGCCAAAAACATTCAGTACTTC. Its translation is CASSDLAGAHNDLAKNIQYF.

This clonotype was seen more than once but under ten times. The chain couples TRBV5-1 to TRBJ1-2; D gene ambiguous. The V end lost 1 base, the J end lost 1 base, and 11 bases lay between the germline ends. Germline loops: CDR1 SGHRS, CDR2 YFSETQ. This CDR3 has 15 amino acids. CDR3 sequence (DNA): TGCGCCAGCAGCTTGATGTCCTCCAGTAACTATGGCTACACCTTC. Translation gives CASSLMSSSNYGYTF.

This clonotype was found a few times. The J gene is TRBJ2-7, the V gene TRBV28, with D uncertain. Germline loops: CDR1 MDHEN, CDR2 SYDVKM. V lost 5 bases and J lost 2, with 13 bases in between. This CDR3 has 14 amino acids. CDR3 DNA sequence: TGTGCCAGCAGTAGAATCCTGACCACCTACGAGCAGTACTTC. Its translation: CASSRILTTYEQYF.